These 2 T cell receptor beta chains came from one sample sequenced in a study of blood T cell dynamics during melanoma immunotherapy. Time point reported: week 3, after first cycle of checkpoint inhibitor. Assay: immunoSEQ multiplex PCR; the TCRdb copy retains only in-frame clones and omits some. The data show fewer than 15,000 clones, around 90% seen once. This specimen consisted of blood, obtained from a patient treated with checkpoint blockade. These receptors all come from a human donor with melanoma.

The chain is built from TRBV2 and TRBJ2-7, with 11 bases identical to TRBD2. The CDR3 is made up of 17 amino acids. J lost 3 bases, V lost 5 bases, and 12 bases had no gene match. Germline V gives CDR1 SNHLY, CDR2 FYNNEI. This chain's CDR3 is CASSYQGAGTSGYEQYF. In DNA form, the CDR3 reads TGTGCCAGCAGTTACCAAGGGGCCGGGACTAGCGGCTACGAGCAGTACTTC.

V and J are TRBV6-4 and TRBJ2-3; 11 bases fit TRBD1. Germline CDR1 reads MRHNA; CDR2 reads SNTAGT. The CDR3 totals 15 residues. J gave up 3 bases and V 4 bases, and 3 bases lay outside the gene matches. CDR3 sequence (DNA): TGTGCCAGCAGTGCGGGACAGGGGGAGACAGATACGCAGTATTTT. Translating gives CASSAGQGETDTQYF.